Presented here are 14 T cell receptor beta chains from one specimen sequenced in a study of blood T cell repertoires in COVID-19. Method: immunoSEQ multiplex PCR; TCRdb's copy keeps in-frame clones and lacks some. The sample lists some 200,000 clones, 82% occurring once. The source material was PBMCs or T cells enriched from blood (not recorded which). The receptors here all came from a man aged 35 to 55 who had recovered from COVID-19.

This clone has only one observation. Written as DNA, the CDR3 is TGTGCCAGCAGCTTAGAACAGGGGATCTCTGGAAACACCATATATTTT. Its translation is CASSLEQGISGNTIYF. This rearrangement joins TRBV7-6 to TRBJ1-3; 7 bases line up with TRBD1. CDR1 is SGHVS, CDR2 FNYEAQ, per germline. The CDR3 loop spans 16 amino acids. Trimming removed 1 base from V and 0 bases from J; junction bases left unmatched: 3.

This clone was recorded once. One junction end does not reproduce the germline sequence, and a read error may be involved. V and J are TRBV7-7 and TRBJ2-7, with D possibly being TRBD1 (6 bases). Germline lookup yields CDR1 SSHAT and CDR2 FNYEAQ (reference sequence). CDR3 length equals 12 residues. CDR3 sequence (DNA): TGTGCTAGCAGCTCGAGAGGGGGCGAGCAGTACTTC. Amino acids: CASSSRGGEQYF.

The rearrangement uses TRBV19 and TRBJ1-5; TRBD1 matches at 11 bases. The germline gives CDR1 LNHDA, CDR2 SQIVND (reference sequence). The CDR3 is 15 residues long. With 3 bases clipped from V and 6 bases from J, the junction kept 4 bases outside the gene matches. DNA for the CDR3: TGTGCCAGTAGTATTTGGGACAGGGGGTTTCAGCCCCAGCATTTT. The encoded protein is CASSIWDRGFQPQHF.

The gene calls are TRBV6-2 or TRBV6-3 and TRBJ2-7; maybe TRBD1 (6 bases). CDR1 and CDR2 (germline): MNHEY, SVGEGT. V was trimmed by 4 bases and J by 4 bases, leaving 8 bases between them. This CDR3 is built from 12 residues. The CDR3 sequence is CASSWQGYEQYF. The CDR3 DNA reads as TGTGCCAGCAGTTGGCAGGGGTACGAGCAGTACTTC.

A single count supports this clone. The chain uses TRBV2 and TRBJ1-2; 7 bases are a match to TRBD1. This CDR3 is 13 amino acids long. The junction had 7 bases not matched to a gene; V was cut back by 5 bases and J by 7 bases. In germline, CDR1 is SNHLY, CDR2 FYNNEI. CDR3 nucleotides: TGTGCCAGCAGTTTGACAGGGAAGGGTGGCTACACCTTC. It yields the protein CASSLTGKGGYTF.

This chain links TRBV5-8 with TRBJ1-4, with a tentative D call TRBD1 (5 bases). Per the germline V gene, CDR1 is SGHTS and CDR2 is YDEGEE. The CDR3 runs 15 residues. V lost 5 bases and J lost 0, with 11 bases in between. The DNA for the CDR3 is TGTGCCAGCAGTTTTCGACAGACAACTAATGAAAAACTGTTTTTT. Encoded protein: CASSFRQTTNEKLFF.

The chain has TRBV16 and TRBJ2-1; weak D call: TRBD2 (5 bases). From germline, CDR1 is KGHSY and CDR2 FQNENV. This CDR3 is 14 amino acids long. The V end was cut by 1 base, the J end by 5 bases, with 9 bases between. The CDR3 nucleotides read TGTGCCAGCAGCCAATGGGAGCGAGACAATGAGCAGTTCTTC. This sequence encodes CASSQWERDNEQFF.

The V gene is TRBV18, the J gene TRBJ2-2; D may be TRBD1 (5 bases). V lost 0 bases to trimming and J lost 6 bases, with 20 bases between them. CDR1 and CDR2 (germline): KGHSH, LQKENI. There are 18 residues in the CDR3. CDR3 sequence (DNA): TGTGCCAGCTCACCACCGACGAGTCAACGTGGGGCCCCCGGGGAGCTGTTTTTT. Amino acid sequence: CASSPPTSQRGAPGELFF.

The gene calls are TRBV6-1 and TRBJ2-3, with D unresolved. The CDR3 is 13 amino acids. CDR1 is MNHNS and CDR2 is SASEGT in the germline V gene. V gave up 1 base and J gave up 7 bases, with 9 bases separating them. CDR3 protein: CASSEEYANTQYF. The CDR3 DNA reads TGTGCCAGCAGTGAAGAATACGCGAATACGCAGTATTTT.

This clone was seen just once. The gene calls are TRBV9 and TRBJ2-1; the D gene is possibly TRBD1 (5 bases). Germline CDR1 and CDR2: SGDLS and YYNGEE. The CDR3 covers 16 residues. V shed 0 bases and J shed 5 bases, with 15 bases lying between them. DNA of the CDR3: TGTGCCAGCAGCGTAGGACAGACCTATGAAGACAATGAGCAGTTCTTC. Its translation: CASSVGQTYEDNEQFF.

V gene TRBV7-2 combines with J gene TRBJ1-1; 8 nucleotides line up with TRBD1. Trimming cost V 1 base and J 1 base; bases outside gene matches: 2. The CDR3 has 15 residues. Germline values: CDR1 SGHTA, CDR2 FQGNSA. This CDR3 reads CASSLGGTGNTEAFF. CDR3 sequence (DNA): TGTGCCAGCAGCTTAGGGGGGACAGGGAACACTGAAGCTTTCTTT. Full variable domain (rest looked up from reference TRBV7-2 and TRBJ1-1): GAGVSQSPSNKVTEKGKDVELRCDPISGHTALYWYRQSLGQGLEFLIYFQGNSAPDKSGLPSDRFSAERTGGSVSTLTIQRTQQEDSAVYLCASSLGGTGNTEAFFGQGTRLTVV.

This chain joins TRBV5-1 and TRBJ1-1, with a tentative D call TRBD1 (6 bases). CDR3 length: 14 residues. Per germline, CDR1 SGHRS and CDR2 YFSETQ. Trimming pared 5 bases from V and 1 base from J, leaving 12 bases between. CDR3 coding DNA: TGCGCCAGCAGTTCAGGACAGTCGAACACTGAAGCTTTCTTT. Residues: CASSSGQSNTEAFF.

This chain connects TRBV27 to TRBJ2-2; TRBD2 matches 13 bases. The CDR3 extends over 16 amino acids. Germline CDR1 and CDR2: MNHEY and SMNVEV (reference sequence). J lost 5 bases, V lost 6 bases, and 6 bases had no gene match. CDR3: CASRPQGLAGTGELFF. In nucleotides, the CDR3 is TGTGCCAGCAGACCGCAGGGACTAGCGGGAACCGGGGAGCTGTTTTTT.

The chain has TRBV2 and TRBJ2-2; a weak D match, TRBD1 (6 bases). The germline gives CDR1 SNHLY, CDR2 FYNNEI. Trimming pared 2 bases from V and 3 bases from J, leaving 10 bases between. The CDR3 length is 15 residues. The CDR3 DNA follows: TGTGCCAGCAGTGAAAGGGGGACGGACACCGGGGAGCTGTTTTTT. This encodes CASSERGTDTGELFF.